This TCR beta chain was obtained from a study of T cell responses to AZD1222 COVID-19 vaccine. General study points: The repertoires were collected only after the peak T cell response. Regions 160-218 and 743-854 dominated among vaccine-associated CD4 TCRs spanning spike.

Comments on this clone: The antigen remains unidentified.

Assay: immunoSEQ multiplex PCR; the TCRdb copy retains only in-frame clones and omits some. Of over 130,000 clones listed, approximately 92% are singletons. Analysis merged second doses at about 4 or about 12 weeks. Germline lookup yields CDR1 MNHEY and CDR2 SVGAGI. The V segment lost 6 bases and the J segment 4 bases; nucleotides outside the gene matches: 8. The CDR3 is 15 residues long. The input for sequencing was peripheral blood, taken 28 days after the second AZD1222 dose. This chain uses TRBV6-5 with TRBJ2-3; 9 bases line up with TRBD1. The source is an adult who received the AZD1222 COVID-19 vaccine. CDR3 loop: CASSEGTGPADTQYF. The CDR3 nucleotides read TGTGCCAGCAGCGAGGGGACAGGGCCTGCAGATACGCAGTATTTT.